The clone carrying this TCR beta chain was observed a few times. The sample comes from a study of CD8 T cells in ankylosing spondylitis. TCRdb reanalysed the 5' RACE reads using MiXCR and keeps one entry per CDR3 protein. The data contain about 240,000 distinct CDR3 sequences, around 9.2% of them singletons. Germline lookup yields CDR1 DFQATT and CDR2 SNEGSKA (reference sequence). V gave up 3 bases and J gave up 6 bases, with 6 bases separating them. The CDR3 extends over 12 amino acids. The sequencing sample was made of blood, either unsorted or a sorted T cell fraction (not recorded which). The V gene is TRBV20-1, the J gene TRBJ1-6; D remains ambiguous. This receptor was identified in a male donor with ankylosing spondylitis or in good health (not recorded which). The CDR3 sequence is CSASDLNSPLHF. For the CDR3, the DNA is TGCAGTGCTAGCGATCTTAATTCACCCCTCCACTTT.